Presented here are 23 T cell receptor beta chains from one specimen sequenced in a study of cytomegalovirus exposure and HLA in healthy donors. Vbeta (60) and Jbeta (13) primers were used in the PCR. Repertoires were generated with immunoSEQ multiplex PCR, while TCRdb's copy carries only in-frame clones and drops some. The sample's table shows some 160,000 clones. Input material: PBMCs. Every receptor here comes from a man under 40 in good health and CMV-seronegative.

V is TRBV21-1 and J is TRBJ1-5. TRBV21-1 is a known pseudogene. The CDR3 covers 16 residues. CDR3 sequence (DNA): TGTGCCAGCAGCAAACTGCGACTGTTGAGCAATCAGCCCCAGCATTTT. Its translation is CASSKLRLLSNQPQHF.

The CDR3 bases are TGTGCCAGCAGCCAGTCCTCTAGCGAGACCTACAATGAGCAGTTCTTC. Its translation: CASSQSSSETYNEQFF. The rearrangement uses TRBV4-2 and TRBJ2-1; D is perhaps TRBD2 (6 bases). Germline assignment: CDR1 LGHNA and CDR2 YNFKEQ. V lost 3 bases, J lost 2 bases, and 14 bases lay in between. CDR3 size: 16 residues.

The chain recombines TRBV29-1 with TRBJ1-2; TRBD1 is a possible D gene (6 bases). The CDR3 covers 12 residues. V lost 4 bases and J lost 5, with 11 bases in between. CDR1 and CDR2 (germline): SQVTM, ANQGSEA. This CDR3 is CSVVQGWYGYTF. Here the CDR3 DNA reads TGCAGCGTTGTCCAGGGGTGGTATGGCTACACCTTC.

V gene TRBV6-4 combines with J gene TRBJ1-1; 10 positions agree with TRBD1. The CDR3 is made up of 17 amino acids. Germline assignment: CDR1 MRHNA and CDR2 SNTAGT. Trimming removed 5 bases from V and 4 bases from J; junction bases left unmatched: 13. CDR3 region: CASSREAGQGFFTEAFF. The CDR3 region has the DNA TGTGCCAGCAGTCGGGAGGCGGGACAGGGGTTTTTCACTGAAGCTTTCTTT.

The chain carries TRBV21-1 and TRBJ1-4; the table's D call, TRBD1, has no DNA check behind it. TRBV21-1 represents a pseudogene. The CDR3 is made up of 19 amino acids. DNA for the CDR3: TGTGCCAGCAGCAAGGGGAGGGACAGGTCTGGTCCAACTAATGAAAAACTGTTTTTT. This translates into CASSKGRDRSGPTNEKLFF.

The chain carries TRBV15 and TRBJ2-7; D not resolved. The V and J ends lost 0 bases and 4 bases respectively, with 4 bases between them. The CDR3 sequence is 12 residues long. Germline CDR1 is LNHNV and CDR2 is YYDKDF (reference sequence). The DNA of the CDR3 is TGTGCCACCAGCAGAGATCAATACGAGCAGTACTTC. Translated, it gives CATSRDQYEQYF.

CDR3 in DNA: TGTGCCAGCAGAGGACTAGCGGGAGGGGGCGGGGAGCTGTTTTTT. Residues: CASRGLAGGGGELFF. The V gene is TRBV9, the J gene TRBJ2-2; 15 bases are a match to TRBD2. Germline lookup yields CDR1 SGDLS and CDR2 YYNGEE. V shed 5 bases, J shed 7 bases, and the junction held 3 bases outside the gene matches. CDR3 length: 15 amino acids.

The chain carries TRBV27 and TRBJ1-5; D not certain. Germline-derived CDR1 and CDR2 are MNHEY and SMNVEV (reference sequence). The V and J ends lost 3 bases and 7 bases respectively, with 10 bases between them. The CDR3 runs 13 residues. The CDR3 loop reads CASSLSTEQPQHF. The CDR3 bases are TGTGCCAGCAGTTTGTCTACTGAGCAGCCCCAGCATTTT.

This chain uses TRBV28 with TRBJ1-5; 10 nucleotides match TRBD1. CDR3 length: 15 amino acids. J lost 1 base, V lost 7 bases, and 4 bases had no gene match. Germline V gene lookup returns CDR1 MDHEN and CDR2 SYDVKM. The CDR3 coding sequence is TGTGCCAGCACCGCGGGACAGGGGAGCAATCAGCCCCAGCATTTT. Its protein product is CASTAGQGSNQPQHF.

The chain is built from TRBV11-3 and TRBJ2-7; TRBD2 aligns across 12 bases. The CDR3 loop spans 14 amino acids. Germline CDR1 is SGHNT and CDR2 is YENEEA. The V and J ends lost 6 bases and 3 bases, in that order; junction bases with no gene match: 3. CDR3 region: CASRLAGGNYEQYF. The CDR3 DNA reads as TGTGCCAGCAGGCTAGCGGGAGGGAACTACGAGCAGTACTTC.

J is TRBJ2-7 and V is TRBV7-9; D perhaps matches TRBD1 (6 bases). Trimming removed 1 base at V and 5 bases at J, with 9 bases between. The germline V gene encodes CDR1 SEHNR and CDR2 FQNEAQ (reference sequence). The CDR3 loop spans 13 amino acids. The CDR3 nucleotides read TGTGCCAGCAGCTTAGGACAGGTTAACGAGCAGTACTTC. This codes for CASSLGQVNEQYF.

CDR3 sequence: CSVDRQGRAMNTEAFF. The CDR3 DNA reads TGCAGCGTCGACCGACAGGGGCGAGCAATGAACACTGAAGCTTTCTTT. The chain links TRBV29-1 to TRBJ1-1, with TRBD1 identical over 8 bases. The germline gives CDR1 SQVTM, CDR2 ANQGSEA. The CDR3 runs 16 residues. The junction had 12 bases not matched to a gene; V was cut back by 6 bases and J by 0 bases.

The DNA for the CDR3 is TGTGCCAGCAAAAGGGGACAGGGGGGTGAAAAACTGTTTTTT. It yields the protein CASKRGQGGEKLFF. The rearrangement joins TRBV2 to TRBJ1-4; 11 bases are shared with TRBD1. Per the germline V gene, CDR1 is SNHLY and CDR2 is FYNNEI. J lost 7 bases, V lost 7 bases, and 5 bases had no gene match. This CDR3 has 14 residues.

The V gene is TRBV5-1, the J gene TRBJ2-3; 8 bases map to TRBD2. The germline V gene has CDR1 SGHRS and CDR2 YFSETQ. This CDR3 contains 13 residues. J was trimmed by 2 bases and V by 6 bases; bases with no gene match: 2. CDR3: CASIAGPTDTQYF. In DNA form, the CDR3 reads TGCGCCAGCATAGCGGGACCCACAGATACGCAGTATTTT.

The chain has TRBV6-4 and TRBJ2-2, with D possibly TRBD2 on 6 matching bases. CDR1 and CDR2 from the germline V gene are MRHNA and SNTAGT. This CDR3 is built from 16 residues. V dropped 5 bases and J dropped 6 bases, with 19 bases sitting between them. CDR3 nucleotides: TGTGCCAGCAGTCAGTCGGGAGTGATCGGAGCCGGGGAGCTGTTTTTT. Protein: CASSQSGVIGAGELFF.

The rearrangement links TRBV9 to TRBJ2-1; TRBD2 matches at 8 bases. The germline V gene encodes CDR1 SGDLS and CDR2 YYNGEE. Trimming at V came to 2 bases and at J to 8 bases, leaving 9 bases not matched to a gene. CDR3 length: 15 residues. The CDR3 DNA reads TGTGCCAGCAGCGTTACGAGCGGGAGTACCGATGAGCAGTTCTTC. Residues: CASSVTSGSTDEQFF. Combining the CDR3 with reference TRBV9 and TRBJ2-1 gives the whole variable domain DSGVTQTPKHLITATGQRVTLRCSPRSGDLSVYWYQQSLDQGLQFLIQYYNGEERAKGNILERFSAQQFPDLHSELNLSSLELGDSALYFCASSVTSGSTDEQFFGPGTRLTVL.

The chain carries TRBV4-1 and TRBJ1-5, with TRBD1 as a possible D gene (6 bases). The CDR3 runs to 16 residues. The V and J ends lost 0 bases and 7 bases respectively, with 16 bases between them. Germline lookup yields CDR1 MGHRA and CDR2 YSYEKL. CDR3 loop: CASSQENPNREQPQHF. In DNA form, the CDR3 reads TGCGCCAGCAGCCAAGAAAACCCCAACAGGGAACAGCCCCAGCATTTT.

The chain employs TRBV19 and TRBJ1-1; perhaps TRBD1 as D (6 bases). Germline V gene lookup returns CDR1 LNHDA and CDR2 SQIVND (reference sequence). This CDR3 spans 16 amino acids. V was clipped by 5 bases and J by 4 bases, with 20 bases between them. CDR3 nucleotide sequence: TGTGCCAGTAGTCCAAGGGGCACAGGGAAAGGCACTGAAGCTTTCTTT. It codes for CASSPRGTGKGTEAFF.

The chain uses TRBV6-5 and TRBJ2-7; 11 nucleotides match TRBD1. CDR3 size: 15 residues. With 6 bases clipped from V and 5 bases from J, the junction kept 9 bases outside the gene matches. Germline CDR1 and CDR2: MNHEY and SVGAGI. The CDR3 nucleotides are TGTGCCAGCAGGACCACCGGGACAGGGGGTCACGAGCAGTACTTC. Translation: CASRTTGTGGHEQYF.

The CDR3 nucleotides are TGCAGCGGCTCAGACAGTCCACGCGGGGATGGCTACACCTTC. Translated: CSGSDSPRGDGYTF. The V and J genes are TRBV29-1 and TRBJ1-2; tentatively, D is TRBD1 (5 bases). This CDR3 has 14 residues. Germline CDR1 and CDR2: SQVTM and ANQGSEA. Trimming took 7 bases from V and 6 from J, leaving 21 bases between them.

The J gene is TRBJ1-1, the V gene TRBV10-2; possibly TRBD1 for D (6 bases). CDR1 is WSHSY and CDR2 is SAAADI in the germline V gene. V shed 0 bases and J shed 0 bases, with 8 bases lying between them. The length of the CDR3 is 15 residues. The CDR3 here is CASSESQGLNTEAFF. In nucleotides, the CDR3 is TGCGCCAGCAGTGAGTCTCAGGGGTTGAACACTGAAGCTTTCTTT.

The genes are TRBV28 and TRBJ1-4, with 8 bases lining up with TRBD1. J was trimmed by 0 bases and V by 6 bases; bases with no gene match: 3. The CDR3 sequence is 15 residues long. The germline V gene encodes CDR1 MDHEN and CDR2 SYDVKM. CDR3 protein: CASSQQGATNEKLFF. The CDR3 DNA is TGTGCCAGCAGCCAACAGGGGGCAACTAATGAAAAACTGTTTTTT.

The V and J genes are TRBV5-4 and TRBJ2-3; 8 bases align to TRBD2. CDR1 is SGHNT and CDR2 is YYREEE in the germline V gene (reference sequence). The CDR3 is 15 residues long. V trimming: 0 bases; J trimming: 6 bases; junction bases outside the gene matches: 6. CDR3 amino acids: CASSLGGLVKDTQYF. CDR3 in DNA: TGTGCCAGCAGCTTGGGGGGACTAGTTAAGGATACGCAGTATTTT.